This T cell receptor beta chain was identified during a study of shared clonotypes between healthy human individuals (dated by TCRdb to 2020 to 2021). For the wider study: Two women and a few men aged 18 to 49 years were included in the cohort. For each donor, CD4 naive and CD4 memory were each given three plates, CD8 naive was given two plates, and CD8 memory was given one plate. The study deeply sequenced blood TCR repertoires of several healthy adults to estimate repertoire size and the extent of clonotype sharing between individuals. Different laboratories and diverse techniques were used to prepare libraries and sequence TCR repertoires, to increase sequencing depth and limit assay-specific biases. Each donor's leukapheresis produced roughly between about 0.85 and 10 billion PBMCs.

General findings and caveats noted by the study authors: Sampling was limited to blood, and TCR repertoires in tissue likely differ from TCR repertoires in blood. The small number of donors limited the genetic and exposure-history diversity represented. Naive subsets generally had larger estimated clonotype richness than memory subsets. Pairwise subsampling indicated that sequencing depth was expected to affect the degree of clonotype sharing among donors. Approximately 5% of naive CD4, roughly 3.5% of naive CD8, about 2.4% of memory CD4, and over 0.35% of memory CD8 clonotypes were shared across four donors. Incomplete sequencing was indicated by rarefaction of sorted-subset datasets, despite the large sequencing depth. Clonotypes shared by all four sorted-subset donors showed higher generation probabilities than non-shared clonotypes.

Concerning this clone itself: Its antigen has not been determined. No per-base quality is available; no much larger clone lies one base away.

Using the deep immunoSEQ assay, TCR CDR3 regions were amplified from genomic DNA by multiplex PCR. Genomic DNA extracted from each cell subset was distributed evenly over all wells of several immunoSEQ 96-well plates, and each plate served as one replicate. For sorted subsets, approximately 0.2 ug of genomic DNA, equivalent to 30,000 or so T cell genomes, went into each replicate PCR. Purified libraries were measured with a Qubit 3.0 fluorometer, size-checked on a Bioanalyzer 2100, and measured again with the KAPA Library Quantification kit. A separate single-read 150-cycle Illumina NextSeq 550 flow cell was used to sequence each immunoSEQ 96-well plate. Concerning the study's data processing: The immunoSEQ output contained only junctional sequences without quality scores, so filtering could not match that applied to full-length reads. Sequences were annotated with PyIR, a Python wrapper for IgBLAST v1.9, and V/J genes and CDR3 were assigned using IMGT germline references. Reads with weak V/J assignments (E-value above 1e-6), missing CDR3, stop codons, out-of-frame junctions, or ambiguous translated residues were removed. V3J clonotypes were defined by identical inferred V gene, J gene, and CDR3 amino acid sequence. To compute the percentage overlap between repertoires, the number of shared unique clonotypes was divided by the size of the smaller repertoire. Richness of each repertoire was evaluated using RTK rarefaction, the Chao1 estimator, and Recon v2.1 estimates of unobserved clonotypes. OLGA was used to compute generation probabilities for all TCRbeta clonotypes that the gDNA method yielded from several donors. As stored in TCRdb, this immuneACCESS dataset retains in-frame rearrangements with V and J assigned. A fraction of the clones does not appear; measured against another copy, unresolved V genes explain less than half of the discrepancy, and the remainder lacks a known reason. That table furnishes V, J and clone size, whereas the DNA furnished D and trimming. The sample table shows 2 million to 2.5 million clones, and about 92% are seen once. In total, the top ten clones hold 0.39% of the sample.

The donors were healthy, HIV-negative adults with no recently reported acute infections or vaccinations. Every donor was a Caucasian adult living in Nashville, Tennessee, USA. CD4+ T cells were enriched through magnetic negative selection, after which naive cells were positively selected on CD45RA and the remaining negative fraction served as the memory subset. After blood collection by leukapheresis, PBMCs were isolated using Ficoll-Histopaque density gradient centrifugation and then cryopreserved in the vapor phase of liquid nitrogen. Purity and quantity of every magnetically sorted T cell population were checked by analytical flow cytometry. From each sorted fraction, genomic DNA was isolated and quantified by UV absorbance on a Nanodrop 2000c. Sequencing was performed on naive CD4+ T cells from PBMCs. The cell subset or site label here, explained by the study, means: CD45RA+ positively selected. The TCR was taken from a man between 18 and 35 years old in good health. Some clones in this sample may be carry-over from other donors' samples.

Read as DNA, the sequence is TGTGCCGTAGTACTCCGGGACAGGGCCATCGAGCAGTACTTC. This gives the protein CAVVLRDRAIEQYF. The receptor chain draws on TRBV30 and TRBJ2-7; 9 central bases correspond to TRBD1. The CDR3 holds 14 amino acids from the cysteine to the phenylalanine. Only CDR3 DNA is held: 42 bases, read in frame from base 1. Compared with germline, V lacks 8 bases and J lacks 6 bases; bases without a gene match: 14. The germline V gene (reference sequence) yields GTSNPN for CDR1 and SVGIG for CDR2.